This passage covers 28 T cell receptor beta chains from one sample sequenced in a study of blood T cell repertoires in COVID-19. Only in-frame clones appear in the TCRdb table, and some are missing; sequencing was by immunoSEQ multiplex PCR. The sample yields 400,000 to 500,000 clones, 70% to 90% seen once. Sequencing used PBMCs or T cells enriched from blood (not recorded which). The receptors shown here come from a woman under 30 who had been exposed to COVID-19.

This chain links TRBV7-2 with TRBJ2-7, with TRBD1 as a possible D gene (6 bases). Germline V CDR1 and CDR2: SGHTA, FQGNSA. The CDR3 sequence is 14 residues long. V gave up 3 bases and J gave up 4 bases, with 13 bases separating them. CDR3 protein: CASSLGQGMYEQYF. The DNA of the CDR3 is TGTGCCAGCAGCTTGGGGCAGGGGATGTACGAGCAGTACTTC.

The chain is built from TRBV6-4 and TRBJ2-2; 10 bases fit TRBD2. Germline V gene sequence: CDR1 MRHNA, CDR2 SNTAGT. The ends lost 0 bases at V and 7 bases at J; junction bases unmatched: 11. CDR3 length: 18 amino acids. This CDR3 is CASSDSSSGGSGIGELFF. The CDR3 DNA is TGTGCCAGCAGTGACTCGTCTAGCGGGGGTTCTGGGATCGGGGAGCTGTTTTTT.

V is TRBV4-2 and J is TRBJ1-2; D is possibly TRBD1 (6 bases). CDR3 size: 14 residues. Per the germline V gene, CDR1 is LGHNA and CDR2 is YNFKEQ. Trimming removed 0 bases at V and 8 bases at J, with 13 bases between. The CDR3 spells CASSQEITGQGYTF. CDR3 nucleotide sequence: TGTGCCAGCAGCCAAGAGATCACAGGGCAAGGCTACACCTTC.

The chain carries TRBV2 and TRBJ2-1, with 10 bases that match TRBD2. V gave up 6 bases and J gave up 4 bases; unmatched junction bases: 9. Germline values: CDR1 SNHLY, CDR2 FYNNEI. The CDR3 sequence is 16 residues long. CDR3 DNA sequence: TGTGCCAGCAGCGAGGAGGGACTAGCGACTTACAATGAGCAGTTCTTC. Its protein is CASSEEGLATYNEQFF.

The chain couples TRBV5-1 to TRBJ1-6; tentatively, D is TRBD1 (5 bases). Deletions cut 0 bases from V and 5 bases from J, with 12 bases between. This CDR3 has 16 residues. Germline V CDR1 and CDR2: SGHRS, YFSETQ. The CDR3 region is CASSLDQGGNNSPLHF. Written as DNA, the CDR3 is TGCGCCAGCAGCTTGGATCAGGGTGGCAATAATTCACCCCTCCACTTT.

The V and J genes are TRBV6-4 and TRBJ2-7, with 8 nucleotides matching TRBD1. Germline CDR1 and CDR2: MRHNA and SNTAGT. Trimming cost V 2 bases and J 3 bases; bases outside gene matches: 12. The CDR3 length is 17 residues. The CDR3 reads CASSDPGQGRFVYEQYF. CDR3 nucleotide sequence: TGTGCCAGCAGTGACCCAGGACAGGGACGGTTCGTCTACGAGCAGTACTTC.

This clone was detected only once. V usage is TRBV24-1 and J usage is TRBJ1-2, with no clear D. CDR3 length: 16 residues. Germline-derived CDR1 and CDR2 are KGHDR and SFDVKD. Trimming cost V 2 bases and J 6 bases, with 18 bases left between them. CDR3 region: CATSDSTQYPVNGYTF. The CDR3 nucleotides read TGTGCCACCAGTGATTCAACACAGTACCCAGTCAATGGCTACACCTTC.

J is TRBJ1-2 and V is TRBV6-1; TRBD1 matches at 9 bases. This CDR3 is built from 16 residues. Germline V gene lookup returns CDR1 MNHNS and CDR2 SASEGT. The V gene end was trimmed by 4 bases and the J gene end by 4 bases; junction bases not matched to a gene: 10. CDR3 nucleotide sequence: TGTGCCAGCAGTGCCGCTACCACAGGGGGCACCTATGGCTACACCTTC. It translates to CASSAATTGGTYGYTF.

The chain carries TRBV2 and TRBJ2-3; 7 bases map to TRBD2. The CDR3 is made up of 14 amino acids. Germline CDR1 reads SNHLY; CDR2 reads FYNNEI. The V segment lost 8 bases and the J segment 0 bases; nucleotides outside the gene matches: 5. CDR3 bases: TGTGCCAGCGGGGGGGATCTAAGCACAGATACGCAGTATTTT. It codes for CASGGDLSTDTQYF. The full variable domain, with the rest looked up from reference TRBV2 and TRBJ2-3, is EPEVTQTPSHQVTQMGQEVILRCVPISNHLYFYWYRQILGQKVEFLVSFYNNEISEKSEIFDDQFSVERPDGSNFTLKIRSTKLEDSAMYFCASGGDLSTDTQYFGPGTRLTVL.

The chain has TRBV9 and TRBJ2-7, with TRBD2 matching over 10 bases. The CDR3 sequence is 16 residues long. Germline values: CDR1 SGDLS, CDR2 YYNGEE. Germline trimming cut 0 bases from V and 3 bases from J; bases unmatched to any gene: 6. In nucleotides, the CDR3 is TGTGCCAGCAGCGTAGGTTCGGCTAGCGGGGGCTACGAGCAGTACTTC. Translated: CASSVGSASGGYEQYF. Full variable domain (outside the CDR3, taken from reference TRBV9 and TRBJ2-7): DSGVTQTPKHLITATGQRVTLRCSPRSGDLSVYWYQQSLDQGLQFLIQYYNGEERAKGNILERFSAQQFPDLHSELNLSSLELGDSALYFCASSVGSASGGYEQYFGPGTRLTVT.

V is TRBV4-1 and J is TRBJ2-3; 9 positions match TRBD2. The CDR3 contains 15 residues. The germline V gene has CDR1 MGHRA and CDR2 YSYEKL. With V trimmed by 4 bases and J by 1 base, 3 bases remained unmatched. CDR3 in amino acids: CASSPRTSGTDTQYF. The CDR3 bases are TGCGCCAGCAGCCCCCGGACTAGCGGCACAGATACGCAGTATTTT.

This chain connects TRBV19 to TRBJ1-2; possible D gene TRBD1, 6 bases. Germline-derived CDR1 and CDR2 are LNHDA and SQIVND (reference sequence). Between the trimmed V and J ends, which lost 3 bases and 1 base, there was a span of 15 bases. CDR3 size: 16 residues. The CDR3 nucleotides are TGTGCCAGTAGTATCGATCTGAGGGGGTATAACTATGGCTACACCTTC. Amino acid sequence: CASSIDLRGYNYGYTF. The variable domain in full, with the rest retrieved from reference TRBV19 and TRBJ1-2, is DGGITQSPKYLFRKEGQNVTLSCEQNLNHDAMYWYRQDPGQGLRLIYYSQIVNDFQKGDIAEGYSVSREKKESFPLTVTSAQKNPTAFYLCASSIDLRGYNYGYTFGSGTRLTVV.

The CDR3 DNA reads TGTGCCAGCAGTCGGACACAACAGTCCTATGGCTACACCTTC. Protein sequence: CASSRTQQSYGYTF. The V call is TRBV7-2, the J call TRBJ1-2; tentatively, D is TRBD1 (5 bases). The CDR3 contains 14 residues. Germline V CDR1 and CDR2: SGHTA, FQGNSA. Trimming took 6 bases from V and 4 from J, leaving 15 bases between them.

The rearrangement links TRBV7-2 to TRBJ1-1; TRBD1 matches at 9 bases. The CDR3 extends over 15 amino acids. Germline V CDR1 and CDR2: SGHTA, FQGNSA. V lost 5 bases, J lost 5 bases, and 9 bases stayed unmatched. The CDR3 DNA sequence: TGTGCCAGCAGCATAACAGGGGGCGCGGATACTGAAGCTTTCTTT. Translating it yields CASSITGGADTEAFF.

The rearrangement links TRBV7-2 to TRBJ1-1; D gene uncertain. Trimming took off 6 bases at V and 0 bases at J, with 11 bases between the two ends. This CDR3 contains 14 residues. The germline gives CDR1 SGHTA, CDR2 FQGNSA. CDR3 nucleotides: TGTGCCAGCAGTTTCCACCCGGTGAACACTGAAGCTTTCTTT. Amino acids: CASSFHPVNTEAFF.

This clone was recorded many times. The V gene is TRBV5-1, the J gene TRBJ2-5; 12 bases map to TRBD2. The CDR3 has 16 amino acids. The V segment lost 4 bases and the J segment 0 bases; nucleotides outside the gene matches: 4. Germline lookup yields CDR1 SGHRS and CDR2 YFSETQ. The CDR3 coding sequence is TGCGCCAGCAGCCAGACTAGCGGGGGATACCAAGAGACCCAGTACTTC. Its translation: CASSQTSGGYQETQYF. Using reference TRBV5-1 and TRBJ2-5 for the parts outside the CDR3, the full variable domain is KAGVTQTPRYLIKTRGQQVTLSCSPISGHRSVSWYQQTPGQGLQFLFEYFSETQRNKGNFPGRFSGRQFSNSRSEMNVSTLELGDSALYLCASSQTSGGYQETQYFGPGTRLLVL.

The CDR3 nucleotides are TGTGCCAGCAGGACGGTGGGGCCGACAAATGAAAAACTGTTTTTT. This translates into CASRTVGPTNEKLFF. The V and J genes are TRBV2 and TRBJ1-4; D is perhaps TRBD1 (5 bases). Trimming cost V 6 bases and J 5 bases, with 16 bases left between them. The CDR3 is made up of 15 amino acids. Germline V gene lookup returns CDR1 SNHLY and CDR2 FYNNEI.

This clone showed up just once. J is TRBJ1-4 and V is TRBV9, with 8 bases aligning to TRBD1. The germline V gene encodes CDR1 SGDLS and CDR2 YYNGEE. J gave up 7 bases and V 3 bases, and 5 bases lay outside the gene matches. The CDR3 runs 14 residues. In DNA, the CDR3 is TGTGCCAGCAGCGGGCAGGGGGCCAGTGAAAAACTGTTTTTT. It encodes CASSGQGASEKLFF.

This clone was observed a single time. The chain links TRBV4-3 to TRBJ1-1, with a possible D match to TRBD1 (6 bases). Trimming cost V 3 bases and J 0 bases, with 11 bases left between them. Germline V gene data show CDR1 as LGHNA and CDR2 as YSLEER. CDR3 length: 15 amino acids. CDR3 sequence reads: CASSQGHGVNTEAFF. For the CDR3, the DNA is TGCGCCAGCAGCCAGGGACACGGGGTGAACACTGAAGCTTTCTTT.

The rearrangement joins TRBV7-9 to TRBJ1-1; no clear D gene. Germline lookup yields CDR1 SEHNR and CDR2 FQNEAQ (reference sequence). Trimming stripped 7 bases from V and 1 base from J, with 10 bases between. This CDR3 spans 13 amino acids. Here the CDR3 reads CASTYNRNTEAFF. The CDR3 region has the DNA TGTGCCAGCACCTACAACAGGAACACTGAAGCTTTCTTT.

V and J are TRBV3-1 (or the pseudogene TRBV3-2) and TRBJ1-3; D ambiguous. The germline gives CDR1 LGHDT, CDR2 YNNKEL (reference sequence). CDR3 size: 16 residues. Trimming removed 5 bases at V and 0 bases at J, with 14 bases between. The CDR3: CASSSTQALSGNTIYF. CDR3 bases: TGTGCCAGCAGCTCAACGCAGGCCCTCTCTGGAAACACCATATATTTT.

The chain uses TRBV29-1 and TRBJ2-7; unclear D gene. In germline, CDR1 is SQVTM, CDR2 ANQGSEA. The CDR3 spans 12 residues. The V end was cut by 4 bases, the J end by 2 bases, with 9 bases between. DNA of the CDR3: TGCAGCGTTGGGCAGGTCCCCTACGAGCAGTACTTC. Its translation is CSVGQVPYEQYF.

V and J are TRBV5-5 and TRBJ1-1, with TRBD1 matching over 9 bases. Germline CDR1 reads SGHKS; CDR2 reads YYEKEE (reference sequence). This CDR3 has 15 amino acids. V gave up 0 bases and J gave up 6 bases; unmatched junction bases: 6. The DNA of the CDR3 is TGTGCCAGCAGCTTGGCCGGGACAGGGTCCGCTGAAGCTTTCTTT. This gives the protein CASSLAGTGSAEAFF.

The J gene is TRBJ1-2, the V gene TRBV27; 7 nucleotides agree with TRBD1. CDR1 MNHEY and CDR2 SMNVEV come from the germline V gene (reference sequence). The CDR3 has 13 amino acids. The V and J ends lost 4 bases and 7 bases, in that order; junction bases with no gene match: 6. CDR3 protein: CASSSRQGGGYTF. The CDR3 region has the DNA TGTGCCAGCAGTTCTAGACAGGGCGGTGGCTACACCTTC.

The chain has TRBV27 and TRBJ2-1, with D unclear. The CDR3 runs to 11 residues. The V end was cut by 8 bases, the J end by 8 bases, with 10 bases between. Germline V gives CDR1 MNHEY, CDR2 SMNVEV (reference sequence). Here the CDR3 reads CASGPVHEQFF. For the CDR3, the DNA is TGTGCCAGCGGCCCTGTTCATGAGCAGTTCTTC.

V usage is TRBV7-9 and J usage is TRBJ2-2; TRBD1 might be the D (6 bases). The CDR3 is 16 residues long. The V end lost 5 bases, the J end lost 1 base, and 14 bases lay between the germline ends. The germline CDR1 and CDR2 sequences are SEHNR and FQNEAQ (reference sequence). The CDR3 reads CASSRNRVLNTGELFF. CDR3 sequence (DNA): TGTGCCAGCAGCAGAAACAGGGTCCTGAACACCGGGGAGCTGTTTTTT.

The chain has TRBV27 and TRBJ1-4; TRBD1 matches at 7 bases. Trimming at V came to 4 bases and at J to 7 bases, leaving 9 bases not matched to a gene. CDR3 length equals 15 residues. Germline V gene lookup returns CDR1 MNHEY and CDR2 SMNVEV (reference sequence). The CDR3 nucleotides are TGTGCCAGCAGTTCTGCAGGGGGTGTGATTGAAAAACTGTTTTTT. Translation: CASSSAGGVIEKLFF.

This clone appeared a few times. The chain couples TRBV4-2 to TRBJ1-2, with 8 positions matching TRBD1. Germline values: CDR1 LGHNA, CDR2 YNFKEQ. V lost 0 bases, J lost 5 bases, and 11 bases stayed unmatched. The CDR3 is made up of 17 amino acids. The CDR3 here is CASSQDPQGATAYGYTF. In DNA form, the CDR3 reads TGTGCCAGCAGCCAAGATCCCCAGGGGGCTACAGCGTATGGCTACACCTTC.